Sequencing of this T cell receptor (beta chain) was carried out in a study of response to subunit inactivated influenza vaccine. There are 13 residues in the CDR3. After removal of 7 bases from V and 6 bases from J, the junction contained 11 bases not matched to a gene. Looked up from germline, CDR1 is DFQATT and CDR2 is SNEGSKA (reference sequence). MiXCR was run by TCRdb on the RT-PCR reads, yielding one entry per CDR3 protein. The sample gives fewer than 550,000 distinct CDR3 sequences, over 25% of which show up once; around 1.8% is in the top ten. This clonotype was counted only a few times. The antigen remains unidentified. Whole-study results and caveats: With each seasonal influenza vaccination, the authors suggested, few new T cells are recruited.

This clonotype was sampled from a man in his fifties or sixties who received an inactivated influenza vaccine. This chain joins TRBV20-1 and TRBJ2-5; 7 positions match TRBD2. Source: CD4+ T cells sorted from PBMCs, taken 5 days after vaccination. For the CDR3, the DNA is TGCAGTGTTGCGGGAGTCCAAGTTAAGACCCAGTACTTC. It is translated as CSVAGVQVKTQYF.